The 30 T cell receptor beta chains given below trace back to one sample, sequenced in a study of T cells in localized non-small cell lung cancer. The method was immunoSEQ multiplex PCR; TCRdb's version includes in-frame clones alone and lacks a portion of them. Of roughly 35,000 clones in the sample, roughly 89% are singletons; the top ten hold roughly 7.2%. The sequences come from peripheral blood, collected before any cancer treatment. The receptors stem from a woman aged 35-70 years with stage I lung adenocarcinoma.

CDR3 bases: TGTGCCAGCAGCTTAGTGGCAGGAGTCCCCCCTCTGGATTCACCCCTCCACTTT. Its protein is CASSLVAGVPPLDSPLHF. The V call is TRBV11-2, the J call TRBJ1-6; the D is unclear. Germline CDR1 and CDR2: SGHAT and FQNNGV. The CDR3 spans 18 residues. Trimming cost V 1 base and J 8 bases, with 21 bases left between them.

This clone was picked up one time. CDR3: CATSRVRGAGYEQYF. Written as DNA, the CDR3 is TGTGCCACCAGCAGAGTTCGGGGGGCCGGCTACGAGCAGTACTTC. The chain recombines TRBV15 with TRBJ2-7; possibly TRBD2 for D (7 bases). Trimming shortened V by 1 base and J by 3 bases, and 13 bases separated the two germline ends. The CDR3 contains 15 residues. The germline V gene has CDR1 LNHNV and CDR2 YYDKDF (reference sequence).

The CDR3 loop is CASSSPQGDDGYTF. DNA of the CDR3: TGTGCCAGCAGCTCCCCCCAGGGGGACGATGGCTACACCTTC. The chain couples TRBV7-8 to TRBJ1-2; TRBD1 matches at 7 bases. The CDR3 extends over 14 amino acids. V dropped 4 bases and J dropped 6; count of bases not matched to a gene: 8. Germline CDR1 SGHVS, CDR2 FQNEAQ.

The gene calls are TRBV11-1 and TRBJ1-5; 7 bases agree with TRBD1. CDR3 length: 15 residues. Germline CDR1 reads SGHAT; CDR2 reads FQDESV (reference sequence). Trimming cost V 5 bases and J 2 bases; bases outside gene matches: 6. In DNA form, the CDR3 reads TGTGCCAGCAGCCGCCCAACAGGGGGCAATCAGCCCCAGCATTTT. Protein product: CASSRPTGGNQPQHF.

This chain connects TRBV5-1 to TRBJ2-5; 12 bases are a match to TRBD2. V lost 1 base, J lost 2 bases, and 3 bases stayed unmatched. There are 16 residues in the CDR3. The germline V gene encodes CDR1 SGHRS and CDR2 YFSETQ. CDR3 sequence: CASSLTSGGTQETQYF. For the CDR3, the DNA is TGCGCCAGCAGCTTGACTAGCGGGGGGACTCAAGAGACCCAGTACTTC.

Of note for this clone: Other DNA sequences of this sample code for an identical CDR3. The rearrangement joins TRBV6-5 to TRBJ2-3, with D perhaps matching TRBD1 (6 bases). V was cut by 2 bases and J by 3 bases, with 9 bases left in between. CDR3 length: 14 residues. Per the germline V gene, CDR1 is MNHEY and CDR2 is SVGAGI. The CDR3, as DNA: TGTGCCAGCAGTTACGGGGGCCCAACAGATACGCAGTATTTT. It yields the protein CASSYGGPTDTQYF.

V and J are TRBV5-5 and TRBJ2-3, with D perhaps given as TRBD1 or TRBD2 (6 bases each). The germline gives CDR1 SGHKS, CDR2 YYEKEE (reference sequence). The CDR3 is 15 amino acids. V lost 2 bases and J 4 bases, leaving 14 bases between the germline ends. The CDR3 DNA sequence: TGTGCCAGCAGCTTAATCGGGGGCAGCGCAGATACGCAGTATTTT. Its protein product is CASSLIGGSADTQYF.

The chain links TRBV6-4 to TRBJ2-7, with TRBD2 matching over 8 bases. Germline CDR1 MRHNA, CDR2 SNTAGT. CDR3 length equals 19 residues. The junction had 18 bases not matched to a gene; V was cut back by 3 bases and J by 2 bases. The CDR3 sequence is CASSDDTGTSGSITYEQYF. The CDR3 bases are TGTGCCAGCAGTGATGATACCGGGACTAGTGGTTCAATTACCTACGAGCAGTACTTC.

CDR3: CASSLGQGGEQFF. The CDR3 nucleotides are TGTGCCAGCAGCTTAGGGCAGGGTGGTGAGCAGTTCTTC. The chain carries TRBV7-6 and TRBJ2-1; D possibly corresponds to TRBD1 (5 bases). The V end lost 1 base, the J end lost 9 bases, and 10 bases lay between the germline ends. The CDR3 runs 13 residues. CDR1 is SGHVS, CDR2 FNYEAQ, per germline.

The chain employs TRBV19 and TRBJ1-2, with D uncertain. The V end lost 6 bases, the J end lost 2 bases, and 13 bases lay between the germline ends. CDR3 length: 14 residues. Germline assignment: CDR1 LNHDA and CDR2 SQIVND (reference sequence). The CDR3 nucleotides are TGTGCCAGTAGAGGACGGGGAACCAACTATGGCTACACCTTC. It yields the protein CASRGRGTNYGYTF.

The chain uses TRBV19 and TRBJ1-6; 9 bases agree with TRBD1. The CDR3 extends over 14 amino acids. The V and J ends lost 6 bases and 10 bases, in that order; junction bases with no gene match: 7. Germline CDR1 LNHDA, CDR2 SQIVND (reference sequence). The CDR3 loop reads CASRGQGLGSPLHF. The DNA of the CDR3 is TGTGCCAGTAGGGGACAGGGACTTGGGTCACCCCTCCACTTT.

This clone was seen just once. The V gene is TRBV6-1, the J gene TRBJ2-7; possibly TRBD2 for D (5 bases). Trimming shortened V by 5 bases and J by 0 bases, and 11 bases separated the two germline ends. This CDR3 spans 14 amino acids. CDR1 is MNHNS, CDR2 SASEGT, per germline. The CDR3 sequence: CASSPTGSSYEQYF. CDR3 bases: TGTGCCAGCAGTCCGACGGGAAGCTCCTACGAGCAGTACTTC.

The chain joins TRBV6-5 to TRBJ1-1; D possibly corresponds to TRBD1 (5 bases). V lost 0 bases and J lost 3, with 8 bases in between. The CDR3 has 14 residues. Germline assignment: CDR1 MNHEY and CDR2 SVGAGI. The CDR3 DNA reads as TGTGCCAGCAGTTACTCCAGGGTGGACACTGAAGCTTTCTTT. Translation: CASSYSRVDTEAFF.

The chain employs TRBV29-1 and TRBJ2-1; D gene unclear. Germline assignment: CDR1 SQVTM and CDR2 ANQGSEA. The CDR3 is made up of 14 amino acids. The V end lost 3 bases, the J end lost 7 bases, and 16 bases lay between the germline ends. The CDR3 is CSVDSGLVFNEQFF. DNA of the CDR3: TGCAGCGTTGATTCTGGGTTGGTCTTTAATGAGCAGTTCTTC.

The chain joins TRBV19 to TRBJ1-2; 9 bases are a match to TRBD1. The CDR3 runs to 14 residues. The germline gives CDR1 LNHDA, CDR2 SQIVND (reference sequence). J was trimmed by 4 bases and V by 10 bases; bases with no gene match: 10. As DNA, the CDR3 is TGTGCCACGAGGGCACAGGGGGCATTCTATGGCTACACCTTC. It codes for CATRAQGAFYGYTF. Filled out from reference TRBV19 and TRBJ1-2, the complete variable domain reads DGGITQSPKYLFRKEGQNVTLSCEQNLNHDAMYWYRQDPGQGLRLIYYSQIVNDFQKGDIAEGYSVSREKKESFPLTVTSAQKNPTAFYLCATRAQGAFYGYTFGSGTRLTVV.

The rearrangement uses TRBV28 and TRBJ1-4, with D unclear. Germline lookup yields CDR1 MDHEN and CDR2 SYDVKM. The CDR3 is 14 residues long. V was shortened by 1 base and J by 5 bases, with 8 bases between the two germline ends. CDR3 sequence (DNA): TGTGCCAGCAGTTTATCTATCAGCAATGAAAAACTGTTTTTT. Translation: CASSLSISNEKLFF. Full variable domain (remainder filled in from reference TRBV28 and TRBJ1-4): DVKVTQSSRYLVKRTGEKVFLECVQDMDHENMFWYRQDPGLGLRLIYFSYDVKMKEKGDIPEGYSVSREKKERFSLILESASTNQTSMYLCASSLSISNEKLFFGSGTQLSVL.

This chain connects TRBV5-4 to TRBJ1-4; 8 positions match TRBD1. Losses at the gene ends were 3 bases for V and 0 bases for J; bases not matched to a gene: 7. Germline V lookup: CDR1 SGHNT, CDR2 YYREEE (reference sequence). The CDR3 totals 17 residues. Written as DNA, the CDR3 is TGTGCCAGCAGCTCCGGACAGGGAAGACCAACTAATGAAAAACTGTTTTTT. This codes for CASSSGQGRPTNEKLFF.

The CDR3 DNA follows: TGTGCCAGCAGTTTCCCCCCCCTGACCGGGGCGAACACTGAAGCTTTCTTT. This translates into CASSFPPLTGANTEAFF. This rearrangement joins TRBV28 to TRBJ1-1; D may be TRBD1 (5 bases). Trimming took 3 bases from V and 1 from J, leaving 18 bases between them. From germline, CDR1 is MDHEN and CDR2 SYDVKM. The CDR3 has 17 residues.

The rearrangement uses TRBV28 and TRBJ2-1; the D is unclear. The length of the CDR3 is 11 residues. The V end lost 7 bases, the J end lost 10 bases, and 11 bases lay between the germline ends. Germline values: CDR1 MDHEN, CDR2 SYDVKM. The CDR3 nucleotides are TGTGCCAGCATTAGACTGGGGGAGCAGTTCTTC. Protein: CASIRLGEQFF. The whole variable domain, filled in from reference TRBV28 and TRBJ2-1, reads DVKVTQSSRYLVKRTGEKVFLECVQDMDHENMFWYRQDPGLGLRLIYFSYDVKMKEKGDIPEGYSVSREKKERFSLILESASTNQTSMYLCASIRLGEQFFGPGTRLTVL.

CDR3: CASSRTGQGAYEQYF. In DNA form, the CDR3 reads TGTGCCAGCAGCCGCACGGGGCAGGGGGCCTACGAGCAGTACTTC. V and J are TRBV11-2 and TRBJ2-7; TRBD1 matches at 7 bases. Germline CDR1 reads SGHAT; CDR2 reads FQNNGV. CDR3 length: 15 residues. V was clipped by 5 bases and J by 2 bases; unmatched bases: 9.

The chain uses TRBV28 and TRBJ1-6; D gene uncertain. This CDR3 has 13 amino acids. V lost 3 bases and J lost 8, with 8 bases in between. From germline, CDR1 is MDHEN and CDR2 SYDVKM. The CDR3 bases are TGTGCCAGCAGTTTCCTTTTGGATTCACCCCTCCACTTT. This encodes CASSFLLDSPLHF.

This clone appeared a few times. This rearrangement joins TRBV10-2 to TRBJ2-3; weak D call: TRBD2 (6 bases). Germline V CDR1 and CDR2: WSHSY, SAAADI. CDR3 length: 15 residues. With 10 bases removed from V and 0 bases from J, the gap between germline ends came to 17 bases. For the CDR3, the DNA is TGCGCCACCTCCGGACGGGGAGGCAGCACAGATACGCAGTATTTT. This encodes CATSGRGGSTDTQYF.

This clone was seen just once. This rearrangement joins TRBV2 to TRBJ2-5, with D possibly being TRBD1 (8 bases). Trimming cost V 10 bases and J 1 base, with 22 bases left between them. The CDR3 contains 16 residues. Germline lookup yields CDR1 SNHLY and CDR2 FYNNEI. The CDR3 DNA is TGTGCCATCAGACAGGGGAGCGGGGTCCTCCAAGAGACCCAGTACTTC. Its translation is CAIRQGSGVLQETQYF.

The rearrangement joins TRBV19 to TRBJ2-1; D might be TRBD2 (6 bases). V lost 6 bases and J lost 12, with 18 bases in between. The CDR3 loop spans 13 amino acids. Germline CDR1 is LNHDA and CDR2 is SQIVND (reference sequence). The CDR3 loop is CASSRLVGSGQFF. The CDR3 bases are TGTGCCAGTAGCCGACTAGTGGGAAGTGGGCAGTTCTTC.

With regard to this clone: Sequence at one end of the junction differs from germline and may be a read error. The CDR3 spells CASSLAPAGGLETQYF. Written as DNA, the CDR3 is TGTGCCAGCAGCCTAGCTCCAGCGGGGGGGCTTGAGACCCAGTACTTC. The rearrangement uses TRBV7-2 and TRBJ2-5; 10 positions match TRBD2. The CDR3 has 16 residues. Germline loops: CDR1 SGHTA, CDR2 FQGNSA.

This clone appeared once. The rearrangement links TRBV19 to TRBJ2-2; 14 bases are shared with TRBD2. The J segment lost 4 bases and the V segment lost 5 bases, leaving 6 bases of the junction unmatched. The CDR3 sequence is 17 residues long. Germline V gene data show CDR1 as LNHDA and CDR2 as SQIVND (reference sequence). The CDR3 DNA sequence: TGTGCCAGTAGTCTCGGACTAGCGGGGGGTCTCACCGGGGAGCTGTTTTTT. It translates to CASSLGLAGGLTGELFF.

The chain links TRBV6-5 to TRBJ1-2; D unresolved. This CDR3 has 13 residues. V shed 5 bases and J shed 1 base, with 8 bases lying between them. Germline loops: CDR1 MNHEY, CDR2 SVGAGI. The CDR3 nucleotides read TGTGCCAGCAGTCTCGACGGTAACTATGGCTACACCTTC. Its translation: CASSLDGNYGYTF.

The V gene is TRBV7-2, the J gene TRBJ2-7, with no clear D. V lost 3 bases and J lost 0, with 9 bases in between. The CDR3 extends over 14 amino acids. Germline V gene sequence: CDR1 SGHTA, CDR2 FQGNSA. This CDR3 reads CASSFFMSSYEQYF. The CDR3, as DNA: TGTGCCAGCAGCTTTTTCATGAGCTCCTACGAGCAGTACTTC.

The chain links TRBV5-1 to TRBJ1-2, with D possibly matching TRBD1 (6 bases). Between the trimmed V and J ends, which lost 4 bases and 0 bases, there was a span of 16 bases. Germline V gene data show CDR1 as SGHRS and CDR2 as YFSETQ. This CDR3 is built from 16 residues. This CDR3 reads CASSTGRGGTNYGYTF. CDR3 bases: TGCGCCAGCAGCACGGGCAGAGGGGGAACTAACTATGGCTACACCTTC.

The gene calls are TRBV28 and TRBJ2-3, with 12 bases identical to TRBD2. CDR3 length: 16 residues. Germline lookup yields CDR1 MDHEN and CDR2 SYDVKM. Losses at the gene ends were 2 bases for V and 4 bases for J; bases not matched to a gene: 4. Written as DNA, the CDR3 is TGTGCCAGCAGTTTAGTTACTAGCGGGGGGTCAGATACGCAGTATTTT. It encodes CASSLVTSGGSDTQYF.